These T cell receptor beta chains were read from a single sample in a study of naive and memory T cell subsets. One entry per CDR3 protein results from TCRdb running MiXCR on the UMI-ligation and nested PCR reads. The sample shows 95,000 to 150,000 distinct CDR3 sequences, around a third of them seen only once. Sequencing was carried out using central memory CD4+ T cells from blood. The source is a human donor in good health. Each CDR3 is given with its conserved first and last residue. A D gene is named only where the DNA matches it firmly. Clone size is stated in some rows and not others, as once, few, many or a class when expanded.

CASSGGVGANVLTF,TGTGCCAGCAGCGGGGGGGTAGGGGCCAACGTCCTGACTTTC,TRBV6-5,TRBJ2-6,-,TRBD2
CASSLRYGPPGQGSNEQFF,TGTGCCAGCAGCTTACGTTATGGCCCCCCGGGACAGGGGAGTAATGAGCAGTTCTTC,TRBV7-2,TRBJ2-1,few,TRBD1
CASTPAQGNYNEQFF,TGTGCCAGCACCCCCGCCCAGGGGAACTACAATGAGCAGTTCTTC,TRBV7-9,TRBJ2-1,many,-
CASKSFGTAYEQYF,TGTGCCAGCAAATCGTTCGGGACAGCCTACGAGCAGTACTTC,TRBV28,TRBJ2-7,-,TRBD1
CASSEGTGVQETQYF,TGCGCCAGCAGCGAAGGGACAGGGGTCCAAGAGACCCAGTACTTC,TRBV5-1,TRBJ2-5,few,TRBD1
CSARGLAADNEQFF,TGCAGTGCTAGAGGACTAGCGGCCGACAATGAGCAGTTCTTC,TRBV20-1,TRBJ2-1,-,TRBD2
CASRGGGTGPGGEQYF,TGTGCCAGCAGAGGTGGCGGGACAGGACCGGGCGGGGAGCAGTACTTC,TRBV3-1,TRBJ2-7,-,TRBD1
CASSLQPSGTEQFF,TGTGCCAGCAGCCTTCAGCCATCCGGGACAGAGCAGTTCTTC,TRBV7-3,TRBJ2-1,-,-
CASSLVWGEPQHF,TGTGCCAGCAGCTTAGTGTGGGGAGAGCCCCAGCATTTT,TRBV7-2,TRBJ1-5,few,-
CASRPGRYNEKLFF,TGTGCCAGCAGGCCGGGACGGTATAATGAAAAACTGTTTTTT,TRBV6-1,TRBJ1-4,-,-
CASSRLSGQGFPGELFF,TGTGCCAGCAGCCGTCTATCGGGACAGGGATTTCCCGGGGAGCTGTTTTTT,TRBV7-9,TRBJ2-2,once,TRBD1
CASSPLTPGQRRHGNTIYF,TGTGCCAGCTCACCACTAACGCCGGGACAGAGACGACATGGAAACACCATATATTTT,TRBV18,TRBJ1-3,few,TRBD1
CAWREGPRQPQHF,TGTGCCTGGAGGGAAGGGCCCAGGCAGCCCCAGCATTTT,TRBV30,TRBJ1-5,-,-
CASSPTRGEQFF,TGTGCCAGCAGCCCCACTCGTGGTGAGCAGTTCTTC,TRBV3-1,TRBJ2-1,-,-
CASRGTSGRAYEQYF,TGTGCCAGCAGAGGCACTAGCGGGAGGGCCTACGAGCAGTACTTC,TRBV28,TRBJ2-7,few,TRBD2
CSVGQTYEQYF,TGCAGCGTGGGACAGACCTACGAGCAGTACTTC,TRBV29-1,TRBJ2-7,-,TRBD1
CASGYDAGRQFF,TGTGCCAGCGGTTACGATGCGGGACGGCAGTTCTTC,TRBV6-5,TRBJ2-1,-,-
CASSKDRGLYTQYF,TGTGCCAGTTCAAAGGACAGGGGGCTATATACGCAGTATTTT,TRBV2,TRBJ2-3,-,TRBD1
CASSPSTRWGSYNEQFF,TGTGCCAGCAGTCCCTCGACTAGATGGGGCTCCTACAATGAGCAGTTCTTC,TRBV6-2/TRBV6-3,TRBJ2-1,many,-
CSARGSNQPQHF,TGCAGTGCCCGGGGAAGCAATCAGCCCCAGCATTTT,TRBV29-1,TRBJ1-5,-,-
CASSTADKYEQYF,TGTGCCAGCAGCACCGCGGACAAATACGAGCAGTACTTC,TRBV6-2/TRBV6-3,TRBJ2-7,few,-
CASSVGGTGGSTDTQYF,TGTGCCAGCAGCGTGGGGGGGACAGGGGGAAGCACAGATACGCAGTATTTT,TRBV9,TRBJ2-3,many,TRBD1
CASRRDRDLNTEAFF,TGTGCCAGCAGACGCGACCGGGACCTGAACACTGAAGCTTTCTTT,TRBV12-3/TRBV12-4,TRBJ1-1,-,-
CASSAGTNNYNEQFF,TGTGCCAGCTCCGCCGGGACGAATAACTACAATGAGCAGTTCTTC,TRBV18,TRBJ2-1,-,-
CAWSFRTSGVSSYNEQFF,TGTGCCTGGAGTTTTCGGACTAGCGGGGTTAGCTCCTACAATGAGCAGTTCTTC,TRBV30,TRBJ2-1,-,TRBD2
CASSYRRRGTSGRQTYYNEQFF,TGTGCCAGCAGTTACCGCCGTCGCGGTACTAGCGGGAGGCAAACATACTACAATGAGCAGTTCTTC,TRBV6-2/TRBV6-3,TRBJ2-1,many,TRBD2
CSVRLGSYEQYF,TGCAGCGTTCGTCTAGGGAGCTACGAGCAGTACTTC,TRBV29-1,TRBJ2-7,few,-
CASSPNSRNTEAFF,TGTGCCAGCTCACCAAATTCGAGGAACACTGAAGCTTTCTTT,TRBV18,TRBJ1-1,few,-
CSARPQSAGQYF,TGCAGTGCCCGACCTCAGAGTGCGGGCCAGTACTTC,TRBV20-1,TRBJ2-5,-,-
CASSLGRRMNTEAFF,TGTGCCAGCAGTTTGGGCAGGAGAATGAACACTGAAGCTTTCTTT,TRBV12-3/TRBV12-4,TRBJ1-1,-,-
CASSVYGNSDSPLHF,TGTGCCAGCAGTGTCTACGGGAATTCGGATTCACCCCTCCACTTT,TRBV27,TRBJ1-6,-,-
CASSFRDRGSSGNTIYF,TGCGCCAGCAGCTTCCGGGACAGGGGGAGCTCTGGAAACACCATATATTTT,TRBV5-1,TRBJ1-3,few,TRBD1
CASSPRGGSGSNTPYF,TGTGCCAGCAGCCCGAGGGGGGGTAGCGGGAGCAATACGCCGTATTTT,TRBV3-1,TRBJ2-3,-,TRBD2
CAWKGLRGRIDTYEQYF,TGTGCCTGGAAGGGACTCAGGGGGCGGATTGATACCTACGAGCAGTACTTC,TRBV30,TRBJ2-7,-,TRBD1
CSARGPGGTDTQYF,TGCAGTGCTAGAGGCCCGGGGGGCACAGATACGCAGTATTTT,TRBV20-1,TRBJ2-3,few,-
CASSRDSEKLFF,TGTGCCAGCAGCAGGGACTCGGAAAAACTGTTTTTT,TRBV2,TRBJ1-4,-,-
CSARARDFADTQYF,TGCAGTGCTAGAGCCCGGGACTTCGCAGATACGCAGTATTTT,TRBV20-1,TRBJ2-3,-,-
CASIGGTWAGEQFF,TGTGCCAGCATAGGGGGGACCTGGGCGGGTGAGCAGTTCTTC,TRBV2,TRBJ2-1,-,-
CASSPAIITEAFF,TGTGCCAGCAGCCCAGCTATAATCACTGAAGCTTTCTTT,TRBV12-3/TRBV12-4,TRBJ1-1,-,-
CASSMTPDPPIALHF,TGTGCCAGTAGTATGACGCCAGACCCTCCCATCGCCCTCCACTTT,TRBV19,TRBJ1-6,-,-
CASSWSQPQHF,TGTGCCAGCAGTTGGAGTCAGCCACAGCATTTT,TRBV28,TRBJ1-5,-,-
CASRSTGGSRTGELFF,TGTGCCAGCAGATCGACAGGGGGTTCGAGGACCGGGGAGCTGTTTTTT,TRBV7-8,TRBJ2-2,-,TRBD1
CAWSDRGQEMSGNTIYF,TGTGCCTGGAGCGATAGGGGACAGGAGATGTCTGGAAACACCATATATTTT,TRBV30,TRBJ1-3,few,TRBD1
CASTLKPGTNEKLFF,TGTGCCAGCACCCTAAAACCCGGGACTAATGAAAAACTGTTTTTT,TRBV6-5,TRBJ1-4,-,-
CATSREAGPTYEQYF,TGTGCCACCAGCAGAGAGGCGGGACCAACCTACGAGCAGTACTTC,TRBV15,TRBJ2-7,-,-
CASSLPGQVTDTQYF,TGTGCCAGCAGCTTGCCTGGACAGGTCACAGATACGCAGTATTTT,TRBV5-4,TRBJ2-3,-,TRBD1
CASSKSPITSSYEQYF,TGTGCCAGCTCAAAGTCCCCCATCACGAGCTCCTACGAGCAGTACTTC,TRBV18,TRBJ2-7,-,-
CASSPLLPDRNQPQHF,TGTGCCAGCAGCCCGCTACTCCCCGACCGCAATCAGCCCCAGCATTTT,TRBV5-8,TRBJ1-5,-,-